This entry lists 25 T cell receptor beta chains sequenced from one sample in a study of blood T cell repertoires in COVID-19. Clones were sequenced by immunoSEQ multiplex PCR, and TCRdb holds only the in-frame ones, with some missing. The sample has about 73,000 clones; 73% are singletons. The specimen was peripheral blood. The source of these receptors is a man between 60 and 75 years old with acute or convalescent COVID-19.

CDR3 DNA: TGTGCCAGCAGTGACAGGACAGGGGTCAATCAGCCCCAGCATTTT. As protein: CASSDRTGVNQPQHF. The chain is built from TRBV2 and TRBJ1-5, with TRBD1 identical over 9 bases. Germline V gene sequence: CDR1 SNHLY, CDR2 FYNNEI. This CDR3 has 15 amino acids. Unmatched junction bases numbered 3, after V lost 3 bases and J lost 3 bases.

The chain employs TRBV9 and TRBJ2-1, with D tentatively TRBD2 (5 bases). Germline loops: CDR1 SGDLS, CDR2 YYNGEE. CDR3 length equals 13 residues. Trimming took 0 bases from V and 9 from J, leaving 10 bases between them. The CDR3 DNA reads as TGTGCCAGCAGCGTAGTGGAAGGAGGTGAGCAGTTCTTC. Protein: CASSVVEGGEQFF.

This rearrangement joins TRBV28 to TRBJ1-2; 8 bases map to TRBD1. The CDR3 covers 15 residues. Germline V gene sequence: CDR1 MDHEN, CDR2 SYDVKM. V lost 5 bases, J lost 3 bases, and 8 bases stayed unmatched. The CDR3 reads CASSTPRTGYYGYTF. CDR3 bases: TGTGCCAGCAGTACTCCCCGGACAGGGTACTATGGCTACACCTTC.

The J gene is TRBJ1-2, the V gene TRBV13; D might be TRBD1 (6 bases). V lost 3 bases to trimming and J lost 7 bases, with 12 bases between them. There are 13 residues in the CDR3. The germline V gene encodes CDR1 PRHDT and CDR2 FYEKMQ (reference sequence). This CDR3 reads CASSLNQGFGYTF. CDR3 DNA sequence: TGTGCCAGCAGCTTGAACCAGGGGTTTGGCTACACCTTC.

In this sample, this clone turned up once. The chain couples TRBV18 to TRBJ2-5; D gene uncertain. Germline CDR1 and CDR2: KGHSH and LQKENI. This CDR3 has 12 residues. The V gene lost 5 bases and the J gene lost 2 bases, with 6 bases spanning the gap. The CDR3 loop reads CASSGPQETQYF. The DNA of the CDR3 is TGTGCCAGCTCAGGCCCACAAGAGACCCAGTACTTC.

This sequence joins TRBV9 and TRBJ2-2; 8 nucleotides agree with TRBD1. This CDR3 is 19 amino acids long. Looked up from germline, CDR1 is SGDLS and CDR2 is YYNGEE. With 0 bases clipped from V and 0 bases from J, the junction kept 10 bases outside the gene matches. The CDR3 reads CASSVDPGQGTSNTGELFF. Here the CDR3 DNA reads TGTGCCAGCAGCGTAGATCCAGGACAGGGAACTTCGAACACCGGGGAGCTGTTTTTT.

In its sample, this clone was seen many times. V and J are TRBV19 and TRBJ1-1, with D perhaps TRBD1 (5 bases). Trimming shortened V by 4 bases and J by 3 bases, and 9 bases separated the two germline ends. CDR1 is LNHDA and CDR2 is SQIVND in the germline V gene (reference sequence). This CDR3 spans 13 amino acids. DNA of the CDR3: TGTGCCAGTAGTACAGGGTACGACACTGAAGCTTTCTTT. It encodes CASSTGYDTEAFF.

V usage is TRBV6-6 and J usage is TRBJ2-5, with D possibly matching TRBD1 (5 bases). V lost 1 base and J 0 bases, leaving 6 bases between the germline ends. CDR3 length: 14 amino acids. Germline V gives CDR1 MNHNY, CDR2 SVGAGI (reference sequence). This CDR3 reads CASSYYRHQETQYF. CDR3 in DNA: TGTGCCAGCAGTTACTACAGGCACCAAGAGACCCAGTACTTC.

This sequence joins TRBV15 and TRBJ1-1; TRBD1 might be the D (5 bases). This CDR3 is 15 amino acids long. With 3 bases removed from V and 1 base from J, the gap between germline ends came to 12 bases. Per germline, CDR1 LNHNV and CDR2 YYDKDF (reference sequence). The CDR3 coding sequence is TGTGCCACCAGCAGTGGACACACAGGGAACACTGAAGCTTTCTTT. It is translated as CATSSGHTGNTEAFF.

This clone was seen a handful of times. J is TRBJ1-5 and V is TRBV7-8; possibly TRBD1 for D (5 bases). This CDR3 is built from 13 residues. The germline CDR1 and CDR2 sequences are SGHVS and FQNEAQ. V lost 8 bases to trimming and J lost 2 bases, with 10 bases between them. The CDR3 is CASSRGGNQPQHF. The CDR3 nucleotides are TGTGCCAGCTCAAGGGGTGGCAATCAGCCCCAGCATTTT. Using reference TRBV7-8 and TRBJ1-5 for the parts outside the CDR3, the full variable domain is GAGVSQSPRYKVAKRGQDVALRCDPISGHVSLFWYQQALGQGPEFLTYFQNEAQLDKSGLPSDRFFAERPEGSVSTLKIQRTQQEDSAVYLCASSRGGNQPQHFGDGTRLSIL.

The V call is TRBV2, the J call TRBJ1-5, with 10 positions matching TRBD1. The CDR3 loop spans 13 amino acids. Per the germline V gene, CDR1 is SNHLY and CDR2 is FYNNEI. Trimming at V came to 7 bases and at J to 6 bases, leaving 3 bases not matched to a gene. CDR3 in amino acids: CASTTGGPQPQHF. CDR3 bases: TGTGCCAGCACGACAGGGGGCCCTCAGCCCCAGCATTTT.

The rearrangement links TRBV4-2 to TRBJ1-5; D possibly corresponds to TRBD1 (5 bases). Germline CDR1 LGHNA, CDR2 YNFKEQ. The CDR3 is 13 amino acids. Deletions cut 3 bases from V and 11 bases from J, with 14 bases between. The CDR3 DNA reads as TGTGCCAGCAGCCAGGACAAGGGCGTCGCCCAGCATTTT. This sequence encodes CASSQDKGVAQHF.

V is TRBV10-3 and J is TRBJ2-1, with 10 bases fitting TRBD2. Germline V gene lookup returns CDR1 ENHRY and CDR2 SYGVKD. CDR3 length equals 15 residues. V was clipped by 6 bases and J by 3 bases; unmatched bases: 5. CDR3 in amino acids: CAIRGQRGGYNEQFF. For the CDR3, the DNA is TGTGCCATCAGAGGCCAGCGGGGGGGCTACAATGAGCAGTTCTTC.

This sequence joins TRBV7-9 and TRBJ1-1; TRBD1 agrees at 9 bases. The germline V gene encodes CDR1 SEHNR and CDR2 FQNEAQ (reference sequence). The CDR3 is made up of 19 amino acids. Trimming cost V 4 bases and J 4 bases; bases outside gene matches: 19. CDR3 residues: CASSSRGQGTGLEGTEAFF. Written as DNA, the CDR3 is TGTGCCAGCAGCTCGAGGGGACAGGGAACAGGTCTAGAGGGCACTGAAGCTTTCTTT.

This chain links TRBV6-1 with TRBJ2-1; no reliable D call. Germline assignment: CDR1 MNHNS and CDR2 SASEGT. The CDR3 is 13 amino acids. Trimming cost V 1 base and J 4 bases, with 5 bases left between them. CDR3 bases: TGTGCCAGCAGTGAAGGCCAGTACAATGAGCAGTTCTTC. Its translation: CASSEGQYNEQFF.

The chain combines TRBV7-3 with TRBJ2-1; a weak D match, TRBD2 (6 bases). Germline CDR1 reads SGHTA; CDR2 reads FQGTGA. The CDR3 runs 12 residues. V lost 0 bases and J lost 12, with 9 bases in between. This CDR3 is CASSLTGGRQFF. CDR3 bases: TGTGCCAGCAGCTTAACGGGGGGACGGCAGTTCTTC. The full variable domain, completed using reference TRBV7-3 and TRBJ2-1, is GAGVSQTPSNKVTEKGKYVELRCDPISGHTALYWYRQSLGQGPEFLIYFQGTGAADDSGLPNDRFFAVRPEGSVSTLKIQRTERGDSAVYLCASSLTGGRQFFGPGTRLTVL.

This clone was observed a handful of times. V gene TRBV5-6 combines with J gene TRBJ1-4, with 7 bases fitting TRBD1. The CDR3 contains 15 residues. Germline V gene sequence: CDR1 SGHDT, CDR2 YYEEEE. J was trimmed by 3 bases and V by 1 base; bases with no gene match: 3. The CDR3 DNA is TGTGCCAGCAGCTTGCGACAGGGAGCTAATGAAAAACTGTTTTTT. Residues: CASSLRQGANEKLFF.

This rearrangement joins TRBV9 to TRBJ2-7, with 9 bases aligning to TRBD2. The CDR3 extends over 15 amino acids. Germline V lookup: CDR1 SGDLS, CDR2 YYNGEE. The ends lost 3 bases at V and 7 bases at J; junction bases unmatched: 11. The DNA of the CDR3 is TGTGCCAGCAGCGCGGATAGCGGGAGATGGGGGGAGCAGTACTTC. This gives the protein CASSADSGRWGEQYF.

V and J are TRBV7-2 and TRBJ2-1; weak D call: TRBD1 (6 bases). This CDR3 comprises 16 residues. Trimming took 5 bases from V and 8 from J, leaving 22 bases between them. Germline CDR1 and CDR2: SGHTA and FQGNSA. The CDR3 sequence: CASSDNRVGRKDEQFF. The CDR3 coding sequence is TGTGCCAGCAGCGACAACAGGGTAGGTCGTAAGGATGAGCAGTTCTTC.

The gene calls are TRBV12-5 and TRBJ2-5, with 7 bases aligning to TRBD1. Unmatched junction bases numbered 11, after V lost 5 bases and J lost 5 bases. CDR1 LGHNT and CDR2 FRNRAP come from the germline V gene. The length of the CDR3 is 15 residues. This chain's CDR3 is CASGPRQGSIETQYF. The CDR3 DNA reads TGTGCTAGTGGTCCCCGACAGGGAAGCATTGAGACCCAGTACTTC.

The rearrangement links TRBV11-1 to TRBJ2-5; D perhaps matches TRBD2 (5 bases). V lost 5 bases and J 5 bases, leaving 21 bases between the germline ends. Germline V lookup: CDR1 SGHAT, CDR2 FQDESV (reference sequence). The CDR3 is 16 residues long. CDR3 in DNA: TGTGCCAGCAGCATGGCCCTGGGTAGAGGGTCGGAGACCCAGTACTTC. Translation gives CASSMALGRGSETQYF.

The chain uses TRBV28 and TRBJ1-1, with TRBD1 matching 10 bases. Germline V gene lookup returns CDR1 MDHEN and CDR2 SYDVKM. J lost 5 bases, V lost 10 bases, and 13 bases had no gene match. There are 15 residues in the CDR3. The CDR3 nucleotides read TGTGCCACCTTACCGACGACAGGGGGCAGGACTGAAGCTTTCTTT. Its protein is CATLPTTGGRTEAFF.

The chain carries TRBV7-3 and TRBJ1-1; D is undetermined. Trimming stripped 1 base from V and 7 bases from J, with 7 bases between. Germline lookup yields CDR1 SGHTA and CDR2 FQGTGA. The CDR3 has 12 amino acids. This chain's CDR3 is CASSLNRGEAFF. CDR3 DNA sequence: TGTGCCAGCAGCTTAAACCGGGGTGAAGCTTTCTTT.

A few counts support this clone. This chain connects TRBV19 to TRBJ1-5; 7 bases line up with TRBD1. Unmatched junction bases numbered 8, after V lost 5 bases and J lost 4 bases. The CDR3 length is 15 residues. Germline assignment: CDR1 LNHDA and CDR2 SQIVND (reference sequence). Here the CDR3 reads CASSRSRDSNQPQHF. For the CDR3, the DNA is TGTGCCAGTAGTCGTTCCCGGGACAGTAATCAGCCCCAGCATTTT. The full variable domain, in which reference TRBV19 and TRBJ1-5 provide the parts outside the CDR3, is DGGITQSPKYLFRKEGQNVTLSCEQNLNHDAMYWYRQDPGQGLRLIYYSQIVNDFQKGDIAEGYSVSREKKESFPLTVTSAQKNPTAFYLCASSRSRDSNQPQHFGDGTRLSIL.

This clone has just one count. The genes are TRBV24-1 and TRBJ2-3; 10 bases align to TRBD2. This CDR3 is built from 16 residues. V shed 3 bases and J 0 bases; nucleotides not matched to a gene: 2. Germline assignment: CDR1 KGHDR and CDR2 SFDVKD. The chain's CDR3 is CATSDALAGSTDTQYF. In DNA form, the CDR3 reads TGTGCCACCAGTGATGCACTAGCGGGGAGCACAGATACGCAGTATTTT.